This TCR beta chain was identified during a study of technical replicates of blood from a handful of donors. Method: immunoSEQ multiplex PCR; TCRdb's copy keeps in-frame clones and lacks some. The sample shows around 71,000 clones, roughly 90% of them seen only once. This receptor was obtained from a human donor in good health. Material for sequencing was T cells isolated from PBMCs.

CDR3: CASRDRQRGVTEAFF. The CDR3 bases are TGTGCCAGCAGAGACAGGCAAAGGGGTGTAACTGAAGCTTTCTTT. The rearrangement joins TRBV5-4 to TRBJ1-1; tentative D call: TRBD1 (6 bases). Trimming cost V 5 bases and J 5 bases, with 19 bases left between them. Germline V gene sequence: CDR1 SGHNT, CDR2 YYREEE (reference sequence). The CDR3 is 15 amino acids.